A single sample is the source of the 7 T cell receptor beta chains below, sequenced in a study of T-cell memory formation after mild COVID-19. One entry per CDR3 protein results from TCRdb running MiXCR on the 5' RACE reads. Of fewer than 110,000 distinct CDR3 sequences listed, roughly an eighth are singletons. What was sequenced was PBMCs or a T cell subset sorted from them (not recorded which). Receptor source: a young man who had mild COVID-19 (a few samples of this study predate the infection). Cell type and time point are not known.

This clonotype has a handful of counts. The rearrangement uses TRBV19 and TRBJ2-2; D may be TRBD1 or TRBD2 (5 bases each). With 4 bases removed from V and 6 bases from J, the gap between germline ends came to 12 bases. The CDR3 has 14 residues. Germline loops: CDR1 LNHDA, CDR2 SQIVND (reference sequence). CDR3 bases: TGTGCCAGTAGTACCGGGACCATCGCCGGGGAGCTGTTTTTT. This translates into CASSTGTIAGELFF.

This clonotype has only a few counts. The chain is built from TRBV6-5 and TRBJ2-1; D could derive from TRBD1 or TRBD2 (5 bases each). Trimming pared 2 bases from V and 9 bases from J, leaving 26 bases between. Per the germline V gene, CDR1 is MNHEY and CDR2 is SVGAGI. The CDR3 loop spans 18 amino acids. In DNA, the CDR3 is TGTGCCAGCAGTTACATTCCGCCGGGACCCTCACGAGAGGTTGAGCAGTTCTTC. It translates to CASSYIPPGPSREVEQFF.

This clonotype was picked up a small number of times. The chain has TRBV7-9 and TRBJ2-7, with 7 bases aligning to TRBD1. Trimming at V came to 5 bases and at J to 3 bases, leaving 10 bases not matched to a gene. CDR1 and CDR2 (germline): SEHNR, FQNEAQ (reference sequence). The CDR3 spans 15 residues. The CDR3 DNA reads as TGTGCCAGCAGCCCCCCCGGGACAGATTACTACGAGCAGTACGTC. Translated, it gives CASSPPGTDYYEQYV.

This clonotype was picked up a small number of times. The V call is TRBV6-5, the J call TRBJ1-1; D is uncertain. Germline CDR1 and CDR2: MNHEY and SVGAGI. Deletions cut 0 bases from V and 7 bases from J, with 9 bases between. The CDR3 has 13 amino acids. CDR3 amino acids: CASSYSESSEAFF. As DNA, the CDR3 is TGTGCCAGCAGTTACTCAGAGTCTAGTGAAGCTTTCTTT.

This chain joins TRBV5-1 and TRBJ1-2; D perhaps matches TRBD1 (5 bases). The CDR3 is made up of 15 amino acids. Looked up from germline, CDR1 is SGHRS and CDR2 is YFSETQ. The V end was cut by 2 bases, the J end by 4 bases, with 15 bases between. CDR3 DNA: TGCGCCAGCAGCTTTGATACGGGACCGATCTATGGCTACACCTTC. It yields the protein CASSFDTGPIYGYTF.

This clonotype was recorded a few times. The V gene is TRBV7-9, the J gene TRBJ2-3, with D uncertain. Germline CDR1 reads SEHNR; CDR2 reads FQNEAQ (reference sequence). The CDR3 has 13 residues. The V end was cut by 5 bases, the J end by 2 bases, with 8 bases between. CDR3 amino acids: CASSGRLTDTQYF. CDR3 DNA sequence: TGTGCCAGCAGCGGCCGACTCACAGATACGCAGTATTTT.

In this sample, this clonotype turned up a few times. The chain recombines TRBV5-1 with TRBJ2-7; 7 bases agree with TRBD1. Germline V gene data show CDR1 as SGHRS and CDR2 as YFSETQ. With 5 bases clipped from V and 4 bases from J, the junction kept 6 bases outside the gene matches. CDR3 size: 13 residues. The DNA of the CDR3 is TGCGCCAGCAGGACCGGACAGGCGTACGAGCAGTACTTC. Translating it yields CASRTGQAYEQYF.